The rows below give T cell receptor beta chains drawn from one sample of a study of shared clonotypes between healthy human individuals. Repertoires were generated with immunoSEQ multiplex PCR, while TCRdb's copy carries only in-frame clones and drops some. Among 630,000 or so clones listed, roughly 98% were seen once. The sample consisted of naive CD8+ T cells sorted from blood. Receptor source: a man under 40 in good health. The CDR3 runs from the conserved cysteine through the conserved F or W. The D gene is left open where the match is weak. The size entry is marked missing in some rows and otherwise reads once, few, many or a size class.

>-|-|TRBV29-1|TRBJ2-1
TGCAGCGTTGTAAAAGAGACAGAGTACAATGAGCAGTTCTTC
CSVVKETEYNEQFF
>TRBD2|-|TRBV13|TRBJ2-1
TGTGCCAGCTCTAGCGGGAGTAGTGAGCAGTTCTTC
CASSSGSSEQFF
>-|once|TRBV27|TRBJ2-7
TGTGCCAGCAGTCCCCCAGGGCCGGTCGAGCAGTACTTC
CASSPPGPVEQYF
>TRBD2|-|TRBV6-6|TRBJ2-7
TGTGCCAGCAGTTACTCCGGCGGGAGGGCCTACGAGCAGTACTTC
CASSYSGGRAYEQYF
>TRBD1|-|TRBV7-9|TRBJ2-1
TGTGCCAGCAGTTACAGACAGGGGCAGTTCTTC
CASSYRQGQFF
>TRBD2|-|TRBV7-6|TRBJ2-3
TGTGCCAGCAGCGCCGCCTCTAGCGGGAGGTTTAGGCCAGATACGCAGTATTTT
CASSAASSGRFRPDTQYF
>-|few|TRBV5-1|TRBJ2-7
TGCGCCAGCAGCTTGGTACAGGGTGGAGGCTACGAGCAGTACTTC
CASSLVQGGGYEQYF
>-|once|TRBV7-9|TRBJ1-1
TGTGCCAGCAGCTTACTTGGCGAAGCTTTCTTT
CASSLLGEAFF
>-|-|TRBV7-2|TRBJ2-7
TGTGCCAGCAGCAACCCAGCAGGGGTATACGAGCAGTACTTC
CASSNPAGVYEQYF
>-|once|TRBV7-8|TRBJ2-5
TGTGCCAGCAGCTTAGAAGGCCAAGAGACCCAGTACTTC
CASSLEGQETQYF
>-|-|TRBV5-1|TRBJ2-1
TGCGCCAGCAGCTGGGACTTCGACAATGAGCAGTTCTTC
CASSWDFDNEQFF
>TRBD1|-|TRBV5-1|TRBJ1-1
TGCGCCAGCAGCTGGACAGGCGCAACTGAAGCTTTCTTT
CASSWTGATEAFF
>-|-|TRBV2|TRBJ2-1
TGTGCCAGCAGATCTTCGCTCTCCTCCTACAATGAGCAGTTCTTC
CASRSSLSSYNEQFF
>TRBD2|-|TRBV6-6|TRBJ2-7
TGTGCCAGCAGTTACTCAGGACTAGCGGGAAACTACGAGCAGTACTTC
CASSYSGLAGNYEQYF
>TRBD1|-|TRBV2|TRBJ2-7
TGTGCCAGCAGCGGGGGGACAGGGGGCTGGTACGAGCAGTACTTC
CASSGGTGGWYEQYF
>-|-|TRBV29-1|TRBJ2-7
TGCAGCGTTGAAGGGAGATCCTACGAGCAGTACTTC
CSVEGRSYEQYF
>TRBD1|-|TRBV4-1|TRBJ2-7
TGCGCCAGCAGCCAAGCCTGGACAGGGTCGCAAGGAGGCTACGAGCAGTACTTC
CASSQAWTGSQGGYEQYF
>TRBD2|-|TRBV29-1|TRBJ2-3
TGCAGCGGCGGCCCGGGACTGGGAGGGGATACGCAGTATTTT
CSGGPGLGGDTQYF
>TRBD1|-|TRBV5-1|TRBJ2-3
TGCGCCAGCAGCCGTGGACAGGGGGCGGAAGATACGCAGTATTTT
CASSRGQGAEDTQYF
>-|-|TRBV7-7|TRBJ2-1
TGTGCTAGCAGCCTCGGGAGCACCCTGAGCTCCTACAATGAGCAGTTCTTC
CASSLGSTLSSYNEQFF
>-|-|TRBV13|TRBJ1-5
TGTGCCAGCAGCTTAGGCCTTAGTAGCAATCAGCCCCAGCATTTT
CASSLGLSSNQPQHF
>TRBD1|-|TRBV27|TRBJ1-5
TGTGCCAGCAGTTTATTCTCAGGGGGGTTCGATCAGCCCCAGCATTTT
CASSLFSGGFDQPQHF
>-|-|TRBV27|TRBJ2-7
TGTGCCAGCAGTTTACAGGGGCAGGGACGGACCTACGAGCAGTACTTC
CASSLQGQGRTYEQYF
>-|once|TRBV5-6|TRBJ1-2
TGTGCCAGCAGCCCCTCCGGGGGGGGAAACTATGGCTACACCTTC
CASSPSGGGNYGYTF
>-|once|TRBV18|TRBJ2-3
TGTGCCAGTTCCTCGGGGACGTACCGCACAGATACGCAGTATTTT
CASSSGTYRTDTQYF
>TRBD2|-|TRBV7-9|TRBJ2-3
TGTGCCAGCAGCGTTACAGGGACTAGCGACACAGATACGCAGTATTTT
CASSVTGTSDTDTQYF
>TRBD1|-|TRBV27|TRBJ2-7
TGTGCCAGCAGTATCGACAGGGGGGCCGAGCAGTACTTC
CASSIDRGAEQYF
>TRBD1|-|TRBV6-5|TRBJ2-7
TGTGCCAGCAGTTACTCGGGACAGGGATACTACGAGCAGTACTTC
CASSYSGQGYYEQYF
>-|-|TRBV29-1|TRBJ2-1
TGCAGCGTTGAACTAGTTTCTGTTGAGCAGTTCTTC
CSVELVSVEQFF
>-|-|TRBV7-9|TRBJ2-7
TGTGCCAGCAGCTCGAAATCCAACTACGAGCAGTACTTC
CASSSKSNYEQYF
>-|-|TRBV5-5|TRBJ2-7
TGTGCCAGCAGCTTGGGAAGGGACTCCTACGAGCAGTACTTC
CASSLGRDSYEQYF
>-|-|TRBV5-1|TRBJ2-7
TGCGCCAGCAGCCCGACGGACCTAGAGGGCAACGAGCAGTACTTC
CASSPTDLEGNEQYF
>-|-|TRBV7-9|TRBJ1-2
TGTGCCAGCAGCTTACTTGGGGGGAACTATGGCTACACCTTC
CASSLLGGNYGYTF
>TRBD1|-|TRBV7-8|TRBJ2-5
TGTGCCAGCAGCTGGACAGGGGTCCAAGAGACCCAGTACTTC
CASSWTGVQETQYF
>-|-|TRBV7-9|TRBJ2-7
TGTGCCAGCAGCTTTACCTACGAGCAGTACTTC
CASSFTYEQYF
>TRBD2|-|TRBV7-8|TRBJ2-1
TGTGCCAGCAGCCCGAGACTAGCGGGAATATGGGATGAGCAGTTCTTC
CASSPRLAGIWDEQFF
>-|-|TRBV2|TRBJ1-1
TGTGCCAGCAGTGGGCTGGGGGAGGCTTTGAACACTGAAGCTTTCTTT
CASSGLGEALNTEAFF
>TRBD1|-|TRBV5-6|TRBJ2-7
TGTGCCAGCAGCTTGGGGACAGGGGGCGACGAGCAGTACTTC
CASSLGTGGDEQYF
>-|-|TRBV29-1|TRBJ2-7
TGCAGCGTTTCTACCCAGAGCTACGAGCAGTACTTC
CSVSTQSYEQYF
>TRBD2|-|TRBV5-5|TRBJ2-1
TGTGCCAGCAGCTTGGATATAGCGGGAGGATATGAGCAGTTCTTC
CASSLDIAGGYEQFF
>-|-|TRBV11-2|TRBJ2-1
TGTGCCAGCAGTTCGCCGGGGGACAATGAGCAGTTCTTC
CASSSPGDNEQFF
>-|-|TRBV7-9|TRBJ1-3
TGTGCCAGCAGCCGGGAGGGCTCTGGAAACACCATATATTTT
CASSREGSGNTIYF
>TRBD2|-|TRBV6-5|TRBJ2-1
TGTGCCAGCAGCGCGGGGGTGAGCTCCTACAATGAGCAGTTCTTC
CASSAGVSSYNEQFF
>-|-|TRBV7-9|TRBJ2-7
TGTGCCAGCAGCTGGCTGGGGGGCATCCCCTACGAGCAGTACTTC
CASSWLGGIPYEQYF
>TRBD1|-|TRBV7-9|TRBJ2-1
TGTGCCAGCAGAAAAACGACAGGGGGGAACTACAATGAGCAGTTCTTC
CASRKTTGGNYNEQFF
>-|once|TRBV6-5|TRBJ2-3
TGTGCCAGCAGTTACTCGCAGGGCGTCACAGATACGCAGTATTTT
CASSYSQGVTDTQYF
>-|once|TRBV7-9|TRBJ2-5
TGTGCCAGCAGCCGACTACCGCAAGAGACCCAGTACTTC
CASSRLPQETQYF
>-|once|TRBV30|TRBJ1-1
TGTGCCTGGTTGACGGGGACTGAAGCTTTCTTT
CAWLTGTEAFF
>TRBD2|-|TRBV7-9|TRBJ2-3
TGTGCCAGCAGCTTACCCGGACTAGCGGCAAACACAGATACGCAGTATTTT
CASSLPGLAANTDTQYF
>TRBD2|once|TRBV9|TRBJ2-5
TGTGCCAGCAGCGTAGGTACTAGCGGGAACCAAGAGACCCAGTACTTC
CASSVGTSGNQETQYF
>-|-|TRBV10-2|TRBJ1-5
TGCGCCAGCAGTGACCCCAGGGCTGGGCAGCCCCAGCATTTT
CASSDPRAGQPQHF
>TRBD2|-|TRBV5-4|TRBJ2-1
TGTGCCAGCAGCTTGGGGACTAGCCTAAACAATGAGCAGTTCTTC
CASSLGTSLNNEQFF
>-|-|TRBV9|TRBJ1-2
TGTGCCAGCAGCTCCTACTATGGCTACACCTTC
CASSSYYGYTF